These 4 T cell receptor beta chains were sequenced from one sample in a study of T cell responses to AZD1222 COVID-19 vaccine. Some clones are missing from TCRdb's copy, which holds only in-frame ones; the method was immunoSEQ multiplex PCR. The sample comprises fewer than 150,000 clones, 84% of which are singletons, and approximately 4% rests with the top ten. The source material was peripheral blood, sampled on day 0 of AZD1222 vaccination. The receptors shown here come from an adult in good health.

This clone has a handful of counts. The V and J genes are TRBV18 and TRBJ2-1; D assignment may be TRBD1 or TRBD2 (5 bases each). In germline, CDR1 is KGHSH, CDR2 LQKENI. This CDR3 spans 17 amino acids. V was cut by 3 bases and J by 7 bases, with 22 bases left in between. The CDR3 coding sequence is TGTGCCAGCTCACCGGGGACGGGGCGGCCAGGTGGTAATGAGCAGTTCTTC. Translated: CASSPGTGRPGGNEQFF.

CDR3 DNA: TGTGCCAGCAGCTCCACTTATACAGGGGGTGGCTACACCTTC. Its translation: CASSSTYTGGGYTF. The chain employs TRBV6-2 or TRBV6-3 and TRBJ1-2, with 8 nucleotides matching TRBD1. Germline lookup yields CDR1 MNHEY and CDR2 SVGEGT. V lost 6 bases, J lost 7 bases, and 10 bases stayed unmatched. The CDR3 runs to 14 residues.

The CDR3 nucleotides are TGTGCCAGCAGTTCCCAGGGGGGAGATCAGCCCCAGCATTTT. As protein: CASSSQGGDQPQHF. The chain is built from TRBV6-1 and TRBJ1-5, with TRBD1 identical over 7 bases. CDR1 is MNHNS and CDR2 is SASEGT in the germline V gene. This CDR3 has 14 residues. The junction had 6 bases not matched to a gene; V was cut back by 5 bases and J by 5 bases.

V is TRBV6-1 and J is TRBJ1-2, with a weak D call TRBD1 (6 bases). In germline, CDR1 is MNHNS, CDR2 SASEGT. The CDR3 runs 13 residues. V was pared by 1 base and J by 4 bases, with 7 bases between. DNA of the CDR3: TGTGCCAGCAGTGAAGAGGGGGGCTATGGCTACACCTTC. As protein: CASSEEGGYGYTF.